These 24 T cell receptor beta chains came from one sample sequenced in a study of identical twins listed by TCRdb under 2016. Library preparation employed 5' RACE. The sample was run on an Illumina HiSeq 2000. TCRdb trimmed public reads at Q25 via fastp, called clones via MiXCR and kept in-frame beta chains. Each CDR3 protein appears once, grouped with its most common genes and DNA. Counted in this sample were around 340,000 distinct CDR3 sequences; approximately 8.7% of them appeared once. The ten largest account for approximately 9.3% of the sample. What was sequenced was naive T cells sorted from blood. The cell subset or site label corresponds to: cells isolated with a human naive T-cell isolation kit. The receptors were sampled from a woman aged 50 to 60 in good health.

This chain links TRBV6-1 with TRBJ1-1; D remains unclear. The germline gives CDR1 MNHNS, CDR2 SASEGT. This CDR3 has 15 residues. V lost 1 base to trimming and J lost 3 bases, with 12 bases between them. CDR3 amino acids: CASSEVWNIHTEAFF. Written as DNA, the CDR3 is TGTGCCAGCAGTGAAGTGTGGAATATACACACTGAAGCTTTCTTT.

The DNA for the CDR3 is TGTGCCAGCAGTTACCCGACAGGGTCCCCGACTAACTATGGCTACACCTTC. It encodes CASSYPTGSPTNYGYTF. The V and J genes are TRBV6-2 or TRBV6-3 and TRBJ1-2, with TRBD1 matching over 7 bases. The CDR3 contains 17 residues. Germline V gene lookup returns CDR1 MNHEY and CDR2 SVGEGT. V shed 2 bases and J 0 bases; nucleotides not matched to a gene: 9.

In its sample, this clonotype was seen a few times. The chain combines TRBV12-5 with TRBJ2-5, with 9 bases matching TRBD1. This CDR3 is built from 13 residues. Germline V gives CDR1 LGHNT, CDR2 FRNRAP. V shed 7 bases and J 4 bases; nucleotides not matched to a gene: 4. The CDR3 bases are TGTGCTAGTGTTGGGACAGGGAGAGAGACCCAGTACTTC. Protein sequence: CASVGTGRETQYF.

This chain links TRBV4-1 with TRBJ2-3, with unresolved D. There are 15 residues in the CDR3. Trimming took 7 bases from V and 0 from J, leaving 14 bases between them. The germline gives CDR1 MGHRA, CDR2 YSYEKL. CDR3 sequence reads: CASTSGRASTDTQYF. The CDR3 DNA reads TGCGCCAGCACCTCCGGCCGAGCTAGCACAGATACGCAGTATTTT.

The sample holds many counts of this clonotype. This sequence joins TRBV12-3 or TRBV12-4 and TRBJ1-1; D unresolved. This CDR3 has 14 residues. With 5 bases removed from V and 1 base from J, the gap between germline ends came to 11 bases. Here the CDR3 reads CASSQATSNTEAFF. CDR3 nucleotide sequence: TGTGCCAGCAGTCAAGCGACGTCGAACACTGAAGCTTTCTTT.

The CDR3 reads CASSPIGTGKTDTQYF. The CDR3 DNA follows: TGTGCCAGCAGCCCTATTGGAACAGGGAAGACAGATACGCAGTATTTT. The J gene is TRBJ2-3, the V gene TRBV7-8, with a possible D match to TRBD1 (6 bases). Trimming removed 5 bases from V and 3 bases from J, with 18 bases in between. This CDR3 comprises 16 residues. The V gene's germline CDR1 is SGHVS and CDR2 FQNEAQ.

The genes are TRBV6-4 and TRBJ1-2; 8 nucleotides line up with TRBD1. This CDR3 comprises 15 residues. V gave up 8 bases and J gave up 0 bases; unmatched junction bases: 8. Germline CDR1 and CDR2: MRHNA and SNTAGT. The CDR3: CASRSDRVANYGYTF. The CDR3 DNA is TGTGCCAGCCGCTCGGACAGGGTCGCTAACTATGGCTACACCTTC.

The chain recombines TRBV5-1 with TRBJ1-2; D is ambiguous. This CDR3 has 12 amino acids. V was shortened by 8 bases and J by 5 bases, with 13 bases between the two germline ends. Germline assignment: CDR1 SGHRS and CDR2 YFSETQ. The CDR3 is CASRRDVYGYTF. CDR3 coding DNA: TGCGCCAGTCGACGGGATGTTTATGGCTACACCTTC.

V usage is TRBV10-3 and J usage is TRBJ2-1, with TRBD2 matching over 12 bases. Germline V lookup: CDR1 ENHRY, CDR2 SYGVKD. With 7 bases clipped from V and 2 bases from J, the junction kept 6 bases outside the gene matches. The CDR3 consists of 16 residues. CDR3: CAIMASGRVAYNEQFF. The DNA for the CDR3 is TGTGCCATCATGGCTAGCGGGAGGGTCGCCTACAATGAGCAGTTCTTC.

This clonotype was found a few times. This rearrangement joins TRBV24-1 to TRBJ2-1; D remains ambiguous. Between the trimmed V and J ends, which lost 3 bases and 8 bases, there was a span of 13 bases. The CDR3 extends over 14 amino acids. CDR1 and CDR2 (germline): KGHDR, SFDVKD. CDR3: CATSDLHRPDEQFF. In DNA, the CDR3 is TGTGCCACCAGTGATCTTCATCGGCCCGATGAGCAGTTCTTC.

The sample holds a few counts of this clonotype. The chain joins TRBV25-1 to TRBJ2-5; D is unresolved. Germline CDR1 reads MGHDK; CDR2 reads SYGVNS. V was clipped by 7 bases and J by 3 bases, with 15 bases between them. The CDR3 has 14 residues. The CDR3 protein is CASNPSSVEETQYF. The CDR3 DNA follows: TGTGCCAGCAACCCAAGCTCCGTTGAAGAGACCCAGTACTTC.

J is TRBJ2-1 and V is TRBV5-1; 13 bases fit TRBD2. The CDR3 spans 16 residues. The V and J ends lost 3 bases and 3 bases, in that order; junction bases with no gene match: 3. Germline assignment: CDR1 SGHRS and CDR2 YFSETQ. The CDR3 spells CASSSGLAGDYNEQFF. The CDR3 region has the DNA TGCGCCAGCAGCTCAGGACTAGCGGGAGACTACAATGAGCAGTTCTTC.

The rearrangement uses TRBV29-1 and TRBJ2-3; 8 nucleotides agree with TRBD2. The CDR3 is 16 amino acids. Germline assignment: CDR1 SQVTM and CDR2 ANQGSEA. J lost 2 bases, V lost 6 bases, and 13 bases had no gene match. CDR3 nucleotide sequence: TGCAGCGTGACCGGGACTAGTAGTCCCCCCACAGATACGCAGTATTTT. This encodes CSVTGTSSPPTDTQYF.

The rearrangement uses TRBV12-3 or TRBV12-4 and TRBJ1-3; TRBD1 matches at 9 bases. Losses at the gene ends were 6 bases for V and 8 bases for J; bases not matched to a gene: 8. This CDR3 is built from 14 residues. CDR3 in amino acids: CASSIQGARDTIYF. In DNA form, the CDR3 reads TGTGCCAGCAGCATACAGGGGGCGCGGGACACCATATATTTT.

This clonotype was found a few times. DNA for the CDR3: TGCAGTGCTCCCGAGATGGGGGGTACGCAGTATTTT. Residues: CSAPEMGGTQYF. This chain links TRBV20-1 with TRBJ2-3, with D possibly TRBD2 on 6 matching bases. CDR1 is DFQATT, CDR2 SNEGSKA, per germline (reference sequence). The CDR3 has 12 amino acids. Trimming removed 5 bases from V and 8 bases from J, with 14 bases in between.

Comments on this clonotype: A much larger clone is a single base away; this may be a read error. V and J are TRBV4-1 and TRBJ2-2; TRBD2 might be the D (6 bases). Looked up from germline, CDR1 is MGHRA and CDR2 is YSYEKL. The CDR3 is 13 residues long. V was trimmed by 4 bases and J by 12 bases, leaving 15 bases between them. The CDR3 nucleotides are TGCGCCAGCAGCCGCGTCGGGGGACGGCAGCTGTTTTTT. It encodes CASSRVGGRQLFF.

The table lists this clonotype with a few counts. This sequence joins TRBV12-3 or TRBV12-4 and TRBJ2-1, with D unresolved. The CDR3 runs to 14 residues. V lost 8 bases, J lost 0 bases, and 11 bases lay in between. Here the CDR3 reads CASRTQGSYNEQFF. The DNA for the CDR3 is TGTGCCAGCCGCACCCAAGGCTCCTACAATGAGCAGTTCTTC.

This clonotype was detected only a few times. V is TRBV12-3 or TRBV12-4 and J is TRBJ1-1; D not resolved. V was shortened by 3 bases and J by 8 bases, with 10 bases between the two germline ends. This CDR3 contains 12 residues. CDR3 region: CASSFTPGEAFF. DNA for the CDR3: TGTGCCAGCAGTTTCACCCCCGGGGAAGCTTTCTTT.

There are a few counts of this clonotype. V gene TRBV27 combines with J gene TRBJ2-5; 10 bases map to TRBD2. CDR1 MNHEY and CDR2 SMNVEV come from the germline V gene (reference sequence). The V gene end was trimmed by 3 bases and the J gene end by 4 bases; junction bases not matched to a gene: 2. This CDR3 comprises 14 residues. The CDR3 here is CASSFSGRRETQYF. The CDR3 nucleotides read TGTGCCAGCAGTTTTAGCGGGAGGAGAGAGACCCAGTACTTC.

This clonotype was picked up a small number of times. This chain joins TRBV6-5 and TRBJ2-7, with D uncertain. The germline V and J ends were trimmed by 7 bases and 2 bases, with 9 bases remaining between them. The germline gives CDR1 MNHEY, CDR2 SVGAGI. This CDR3 region has 12 residues. Written as DNA, the CDR3 is TGTGCCAGCATGAGCGCAACCTACGAGCAGTACGTC. Protein sequence: CASMSATYEQYV.

This clonotype was counted only a few times. The chain has TRBV10-1 and TRBJ2-7; 8 bases line up with TRBD2. Germline CDR1 and CDR2: WNHNN and SYGVQD (reference sequence). The ends lost 7 bases at V and 6 bases at J; junction bases unmatched: 8. The CDR3 extends over 13 amino acids. CDR3 loop: CASTNSGSGEQYF. The CDR3 DNA follows: TGCGCCAGCACAAACAGCGGGAGCGGCGAGCAGTACTTC.

This chain connects TRBV6-5 to TRBJ2-1; D is uncertain. Germline CDR1 is MNHEY and CDR2 is SVGAGI. V was trimmed by 2 bases and J by 2 bases, leaving 16 bases between them. The CDR3 runs 17 residues. This chain's CDR3 is CASSYLPIGGPYNEQFF. CDR3 nucleotides: TGTGCCAGCAGTTACCTCCCAATTGGCGGACCCTACAATGAGCAGTTCTTC.

The table lists this clonotype with many counts. The chain carries TRBV10-2 and TRBJ1-5; 7 nucleotides align to TRBD1. The CDR3 totals 19 residues. With V trimmed by 6 bases and J by 3 bases, 20 bases remained unmatched. The germline V gene encodes CDR1 WSHSY and CDR2 SAAADI. The CDR3 spells CASSQLRGSRQGNNQPQHF. Written as DNA, the CDR3 is TGCGCCAGCAGCCAGTTGAGGGGTTCAAGACAGGGCAACAATCAGCCCCAGCATTTT.

The chain is built from TRBV5-8 and TRBJ2-5; 10 bases agree with TRBD1. There are 16 residues in the CDR3. Trimming cost V 4 bases and J 1 base; bases outside gene matches: 7. CDR1 SGHTS and CDR2 YDEGEE come from the germline V gene. CDR3 sequence: CASSAGQGPSQETQYF. The CDR3 DNA sequence: TGTGCCAGCAGCGCGGGACAGGGGCCATCCCAAGAGACCCAGTACTTC.